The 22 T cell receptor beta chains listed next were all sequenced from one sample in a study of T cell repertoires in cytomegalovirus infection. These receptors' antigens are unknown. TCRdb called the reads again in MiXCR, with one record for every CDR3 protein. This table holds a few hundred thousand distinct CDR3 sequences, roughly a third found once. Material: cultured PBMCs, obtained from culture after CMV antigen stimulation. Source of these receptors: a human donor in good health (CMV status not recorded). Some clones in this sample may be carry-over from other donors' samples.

CDR3 in amino acids: CASSFPGPGANVLTF. The CDR3, as DNA: TGTGCCAGCAGTTTCCCAGGGCCTGGGGCCAACGTCCTGACTTTC. The V and J genes are TRBV27 and TRBJ2-6; maybe TRBD1 (5 bases). This CDR3 is built from 15 residues. The germline gives CDR1 MNHEY, CDR2 SMNVEV (reference sequence). Trimming took off 3 bases at V and 2 bases at J, with 8 bases between the two ends.

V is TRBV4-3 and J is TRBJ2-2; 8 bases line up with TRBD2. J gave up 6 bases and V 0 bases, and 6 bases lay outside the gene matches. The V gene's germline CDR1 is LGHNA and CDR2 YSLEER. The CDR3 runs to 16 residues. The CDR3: CASSQDGGGRPGELFF. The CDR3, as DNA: TGCGCCAGCAGCCAAGATGGCGGGGGGAGGCCCGGGGAGCTGTTTTTT.

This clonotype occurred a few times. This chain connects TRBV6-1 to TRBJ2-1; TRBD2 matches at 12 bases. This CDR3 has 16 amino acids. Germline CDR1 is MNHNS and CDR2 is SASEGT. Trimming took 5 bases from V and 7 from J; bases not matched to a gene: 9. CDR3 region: CASSSLLAGGFNEQFF. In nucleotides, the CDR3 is TGTGCCAGCAGTTCTCTTCTAGCGGGAGGGTTTAATGAGCAGTTCTTC.

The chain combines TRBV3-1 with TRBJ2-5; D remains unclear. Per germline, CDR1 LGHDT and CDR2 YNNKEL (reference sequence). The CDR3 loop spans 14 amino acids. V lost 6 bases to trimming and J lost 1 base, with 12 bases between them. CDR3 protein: CASSRTLPQETQYF. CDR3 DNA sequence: TGTGCCAGCAGTAGGACCCTCCCCCAAGAGACCCAGTACTTC.

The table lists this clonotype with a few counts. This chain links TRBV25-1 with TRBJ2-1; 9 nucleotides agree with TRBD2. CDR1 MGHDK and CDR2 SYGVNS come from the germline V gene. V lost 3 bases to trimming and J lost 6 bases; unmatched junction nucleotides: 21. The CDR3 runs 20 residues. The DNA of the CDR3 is TGTGCCAGCAGTGAGTCCTCTGGGCGGGAGGGCCTCAAGGTGATCAATGAGCAGTTCTTC. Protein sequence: CASSESSGREGLKVINEQFF.

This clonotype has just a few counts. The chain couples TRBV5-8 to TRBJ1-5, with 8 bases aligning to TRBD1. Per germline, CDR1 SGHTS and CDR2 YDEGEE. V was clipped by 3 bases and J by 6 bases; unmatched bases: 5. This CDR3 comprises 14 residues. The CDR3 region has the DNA TGTGCCAGCAGCTGGGACAGGCTGCCTCAGCCCCAGCATTTT. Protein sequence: CASSWDRLPQPQHF.

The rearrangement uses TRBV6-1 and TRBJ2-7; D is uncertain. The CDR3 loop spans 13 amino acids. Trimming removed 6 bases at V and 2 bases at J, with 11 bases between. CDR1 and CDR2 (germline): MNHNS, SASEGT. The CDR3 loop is CASRAGRTYEQYF. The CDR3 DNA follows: TGTGCCAGCAGAGCAGGCAGAACCTACGAGCAGTACTTC.

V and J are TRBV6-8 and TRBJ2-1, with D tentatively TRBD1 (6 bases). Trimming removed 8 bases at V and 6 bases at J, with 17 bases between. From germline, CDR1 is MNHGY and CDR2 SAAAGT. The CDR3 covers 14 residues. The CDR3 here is CASQKRGISNEQFF. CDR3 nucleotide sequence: TGTGCCAGCCAAAAAAGGGGGATTAGCAATGAGCAGTTCTTC.

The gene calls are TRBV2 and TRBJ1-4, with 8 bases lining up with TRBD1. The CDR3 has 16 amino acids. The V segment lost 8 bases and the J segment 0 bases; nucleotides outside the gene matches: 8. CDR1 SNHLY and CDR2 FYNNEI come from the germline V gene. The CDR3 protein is CASVRDRPATNEKLFF. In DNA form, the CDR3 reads TGTGCCAGCGTCCGGGACAGGCCTGCAACTAATGAAAAACTGTTTTTT.

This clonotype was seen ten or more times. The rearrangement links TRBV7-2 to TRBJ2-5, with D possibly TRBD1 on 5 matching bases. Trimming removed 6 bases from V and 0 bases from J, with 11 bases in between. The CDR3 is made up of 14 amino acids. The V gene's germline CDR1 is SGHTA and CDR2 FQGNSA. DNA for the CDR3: TGTGCCAGCAGGGGTACAGGTTACCAAGAGACCCAGTACTTC. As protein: CASRGTGYQETQYF.

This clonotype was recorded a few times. The CDR3 nucleotides are TGTGCCAGCAGCTTAGCGTGGTTCGGGACAGGGGGTTCTAATGAGCAGTTCTTC. Translation gives CASSLAWFGTGGSNEQFF. The chain carries TRBV7-6 and TRBJ2-1, with 11 bases that match TRBD1. The J segment lost 7 bases and the V segment lost 0 bases, leaving 11 bases of the junction unmatched. The CDR3 length is 18 residues. Germline-derived CDR1 and CDR2 are SGHVS and FNYEAQ.

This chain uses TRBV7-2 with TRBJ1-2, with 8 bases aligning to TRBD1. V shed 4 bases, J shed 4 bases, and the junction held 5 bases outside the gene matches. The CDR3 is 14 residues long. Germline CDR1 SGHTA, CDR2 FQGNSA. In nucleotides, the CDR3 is TGTGCCAGCAGCTCCTTCGACAGGGGCTATGGCTACACCTTC. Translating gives CASSSFDRGYGYTF.

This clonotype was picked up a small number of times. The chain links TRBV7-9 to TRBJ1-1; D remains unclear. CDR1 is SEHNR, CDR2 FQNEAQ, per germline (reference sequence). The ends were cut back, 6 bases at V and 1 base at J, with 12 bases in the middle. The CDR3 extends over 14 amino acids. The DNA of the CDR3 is TGTGCCAGCAGTCTCATTCCGGCGAACACTGAAGCTTTCTTT. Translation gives CASSLIPANTEAFF.

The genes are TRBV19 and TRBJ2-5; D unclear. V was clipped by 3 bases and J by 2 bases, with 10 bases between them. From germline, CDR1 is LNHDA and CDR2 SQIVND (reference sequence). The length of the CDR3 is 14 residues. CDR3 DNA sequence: TGTGCCAGTAGTATTCTAAACAGACAAGAGACCCAGTACTTC. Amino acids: CASSILNRQETQYF.

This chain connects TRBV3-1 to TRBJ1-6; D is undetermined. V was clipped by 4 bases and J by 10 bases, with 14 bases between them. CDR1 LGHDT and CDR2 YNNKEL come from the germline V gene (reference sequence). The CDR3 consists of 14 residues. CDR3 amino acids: CASSLVRTGSPLHF. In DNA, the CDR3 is TGTGCCAGCAGCCTCGTGCGGACGGGATCACCCCTCCACTTT.

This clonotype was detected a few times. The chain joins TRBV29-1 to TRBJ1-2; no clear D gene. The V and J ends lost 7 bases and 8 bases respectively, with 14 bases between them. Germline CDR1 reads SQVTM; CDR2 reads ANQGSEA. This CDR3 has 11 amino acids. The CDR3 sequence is CSGRAPGGYTF. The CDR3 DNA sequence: TGCAGCGGAAGGGCTCCGGGAGGCTACACCTTC. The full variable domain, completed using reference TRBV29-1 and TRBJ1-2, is SAVISQKPSRDICQRGTSLTIQCQVDSQVTMMFWYRQQPGQSLTLIATANQGSEATYESGFVIDKFPISRPNLTFSTLTVSNMSPEDSSIYLCSGRAPGGYTFGSGTRLTVV.

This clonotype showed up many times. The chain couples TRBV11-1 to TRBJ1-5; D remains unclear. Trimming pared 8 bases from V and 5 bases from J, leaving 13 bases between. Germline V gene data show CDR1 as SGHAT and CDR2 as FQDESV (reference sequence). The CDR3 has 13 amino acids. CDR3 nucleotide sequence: TGTGCCAGCCGAAGGGCCCCCGATCAGCCCCAGCATTTT. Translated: CASRRAPDQPQHF.

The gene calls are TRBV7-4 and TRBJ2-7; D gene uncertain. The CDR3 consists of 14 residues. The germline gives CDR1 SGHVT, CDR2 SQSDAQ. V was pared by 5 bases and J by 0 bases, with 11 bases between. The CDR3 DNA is TGTGCCAGCAGCCCCCCCACCTTCTCCTACGAGCAGTACTTC. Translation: CASSPPTFSYEQYF.

CDR3 DNA sequence: TGTGCCACCAGCCAGCCCGGGACAGCCAATACAAATGAGCAGTTCTTC. The encoded protein is CATSQPGTANTNEQFF. The chain couples TRBV24-1 to TRBJ2-1; 7 bases fit TRBD1. V trimming: 7 bases; J trimming: 7 bases; junction bases outside the gene matches: 15. Germline-derived CDR1 and CDR2 are KGHDR and SFDVKD. The CDR3 spans 16 residues.

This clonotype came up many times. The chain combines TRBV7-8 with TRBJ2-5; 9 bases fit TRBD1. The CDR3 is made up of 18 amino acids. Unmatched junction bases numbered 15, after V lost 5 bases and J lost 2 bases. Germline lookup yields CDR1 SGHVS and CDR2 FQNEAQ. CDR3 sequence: CASSHRPRDRALQETQYF. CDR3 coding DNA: TGTGCCAGCAGCCACCGCCCCCGGGACAGGGCTTTACAAGAGACCCAGTACTTC. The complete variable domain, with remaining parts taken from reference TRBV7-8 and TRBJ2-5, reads GAGVSQSPRYKVAKRGQDVALRCDPISGHVSLFWYQQALGQGPEFLTYFQNEAQLDKSGLPSDRFFAERPEGSVSTLKIQRTQQEDSAVYLCASSHRPRDRALQETQYFGPGTRLLVL.

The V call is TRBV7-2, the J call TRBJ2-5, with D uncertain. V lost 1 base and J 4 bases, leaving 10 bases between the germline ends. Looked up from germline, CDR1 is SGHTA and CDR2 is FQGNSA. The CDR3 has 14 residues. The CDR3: CASSLDGMAETQYF. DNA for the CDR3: TGTGCCAGCAGCTTAGATGGTATGGCAGAGACCCAGTACTTC.

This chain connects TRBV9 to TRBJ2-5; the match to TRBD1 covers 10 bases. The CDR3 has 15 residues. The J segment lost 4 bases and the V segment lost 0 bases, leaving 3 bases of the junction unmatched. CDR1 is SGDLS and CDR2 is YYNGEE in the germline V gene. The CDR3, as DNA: TGTGCCAGCAGCGTAGAGACAGGGGGCAGAGAGACCCAGTACTTC. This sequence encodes CASSVETGGRETQYF. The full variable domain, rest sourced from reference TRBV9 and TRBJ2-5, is DSGVTQTPKHLITATGQRVTLRCSPRSGDLSVYWYQQSLDQGLQFLIQYYNGEERAKGNILERFSAQQFPDLHSELNLSSLELGDSALYFCASSVETGGRETQYFGPGTRLLVL.